This T cell receptor (beta chain) is drawn from a study of OX40 agonist ivuxolimab in advanced cancers. Regarding the research as a whole: Ivuxolimab was an agonistic, fully human IgG2 monoclonal antibody directed against OX40 (CD134), a costimulatory receptor. Intravenous ivuxolimab was administered to patients every 2 weeks at six dose levels: 0.01, 0.1, 0.3, 1.5, 3 and 10 mg/kg. Among the approximately 50 dose-escalation patients, some 19 had hepatocellular carcinoma, roughly 15 melanoma, 9 renal cell carcinoma and 9 head and neck cancer. A male proportion of 82.7% and a mean age of approximately 62 years, ranging from 23 to 79, were recorded for the dose-escalation cohort. Prior anti-PD-1, anti-PD-L1 or anti-CTLA-4 therapy was permitted, and less than 45% of dose-escalation patients had received checkpoint inhibitors. Partial responses occurred in three dose-escalation patients, of whom one had hepatocellular carcinoma and two had cutaneous melanoma. The point of sequencing TCRbeta in the periphery was to test whether ivuxolimab changed TCR sequence diversity and drove clonal T-cell expansion. The monotherapy dose-escalation portion (N of about 50 patients) of the phase I ivuxolimab trial is reported in the paper.

Concerning this clone: Its cognate antigen has yet to be identified. No much larger clone is present one base from it, and per-base qualities are unavailable.

Genomic DNA was isolated from the sorted cells so that the TCRbeta CDR3 region could be sequenced. The immunoSEQ Assay was used to sequence the TCRbeta CDR3 regions. TCRdb re-hosts the immuneACCESS table, in-frame sequences only. Its copies lack some clones; in the studies checked, an unresolved V gene accounts for under half of them, and the cause for the rest is not known. This sample comprises under 95,000 clones, roughly 86% of them detected only once. The ten largest clones capture 6.9% of the sample. Broader findings and caveats from the paper: Low levels of normalized T-cell clonal expansion were also seen in some nonresponding patients. After ivuxolimab, more expanded clones were found on average in CD8+ T cells than in CD4+ T cells. In the 0.1-3.0 mg/kg groups, partial responders were among the patients with the lowest normalized peripheral clonal expansion, particularly in CD8+ T cells. The antigen specificity of the peripheral T cells that underwent clonal expansion was not determined. At doses of 0.1 to 3.0 mg/kg, clonal expansion of both CD4+ and CD8+ blood T cells was observed from baseline to week 6.

Looking up the germline V gene yields CDR1 ENHRY and CDR2 SYGVKD. V and J lose 7 bases and 2 bases, and a span of 15 bases separates them. From the cysteine up to the phenylalanine, the CDR3 has a length of 14 residues. The retained sequence is limited to the CDR3, 42 bases, with the frame set at the first base. Patients with autoimmune disease history or receiving systemic immunosuppression were excluded from the trial. Peripheral blood for TCR sequencing was drawn from every dose cohort at baseline, at cycle 4 day 1 and at cycle 7 day 1. Samples were obtained from an open-label, multicenter, first-in-human phase I dose-escalation trial of ivuxolimab. Adults with locally advanced or metastatic melanoma, renal cell, hepatocellular, or head and neck squamous cell carcinoma were enrolled in the trial. CD4+ and CD8+ T cells were sorted separately from peripheral blood before TCR sequencing.

The origin of this receptor is an adult with an advanced solid tumor such as melanoma, head and neck, liver or kidney cancer. The material was CD4+ or CD8+ T cells sorted from blood, obtained in a trial of the OX40 agonist ivuxolimab. The chain was built from TRBV10-3 and TRBJ2-7, with TRBD1 tentatively as D gene (6 bases match). The CDR3 protein is CAINRTVLPYEQYF. The DNA sequence is as follows: TGTGCCATCAATAGGACAGTCCTTCCCTACGAGCAGTACTTC.